This T cell receptor (beta chain) was captured by sequencing in a study of identical twins. Study results and limitations: Insertions were fewer in abundant cord blood beta clonotypes, whereas memory repertoires showed none of this pattern.

Regarding this clonotype: The antigen remains undetermined.

The germline CDR1 and CDR2 sequences are MNHEY and SVGEGT. The CDR3 is made up of 16 amino acids. Unmatched junction bases numbered 11, after V lost 7 bases and J lost 2 bases. TCRdb fed the 5' RACE reads into MiXCR, producing one record per CDR3 protein. Here the sample spans hundreds of thousands of distinct CDR3 sequences, roughly 26% being singletons. The sample was also linked to a second study, of T cells expressing NK-cell markers.

The sequenced material came from CD4+ T cells sorted from blood. This sequence was found in a woman aged 18-35 years in good health. The chain is built from TRBV6-2 or TRBV6-3 and TRBJ2-1, with 7 bases matching TRBD2. The CDR3 spells CASTDGEGFTYNEQFF. CDR3 coding DNA: TGTGCCAGCACGGACGGGGAGGGCTTCACCTACAATGAGCAGTTCTTC.